The TCR beta chain under discussion was sequenced for a study of response to subunit inactivated influenza vaccine. Overall study findings and caveats: Each seasonal influenza vaccination, the authors suggested, recruits few new T cells.

TCRdb recomputed calls from the RT-PCR reads with MiXCR, one row per CDR3 protein. The sample contains roughly 700,000 distinct CDR3 sequences, 11% to 15% of which appear only once. This clonotype was detected many times. Its antigen is not identified. The sequence came from a man aged 50-59 years who received an inactivated influenza vaccine. Specimen: PBMCs from blood, collected 14 to 15 days before vaccination.

The CDR3, as DNA: TGTGCCACCAGCTCGGGGGGTTACAATGAGCAGTTCTTC. This translates into CATSSGGYNEQFF. The chain combines TRBV15 with TRBJ2-1; TRBD2 matches 7 bases. CDR3 length equals 13 residues. J lost 4 bases, V lost 5 bases, and 2 bases had no gene match. The germline V gene encodes CDR1 LNHNV and CDR2 YYDKDF (reference sequence). Drawing the rest from reference TRBV15 and TRBJ2-1, the complete variable domain is DAMVIQNPRYQVTQFGKPVTLSCSQTLNHNVMYWYQQKSSQAPKLLFHYYDKDFNNEADTPDNFQSRRPNTSFCFLDIRSPGLGDTAMYLCATSSGGYNEQFFGPGTRLTVL.